This passage covers 8 T cell receptor beta chains from one sample sequenced in a study of blood T cells in healthy people across ages. With a J-beta primer mix and a sample-barcoded 5' primer, a second PCR ran about 7 to 12 cycles. In TCRdb, the 5' RACE reads were re-called with MiXCR into one record per CDR3 protein. The sample carries some 760,000 distinct CDR3 sequences, around 25% recorded once. These data were also reused for a study on T cells of mothers and their children.

The sample comprised blood. These receptors all come from a boy aged 5-17 years in good health.

In its sample, this clonotype was seen many times. This chain uses TRBV12-3 or TRBV12-4 with TRBJ1-4, with no clear D. There are 12 residues in the CDR3. Trimming left V 1 base short and J 5 bases short, with 2 bases between. CDR3 residues: CASSLGNEKLFF. CDR3 sequence (DNA): TGTGCCAGCAGTTTAGGGAATGAAAAACTGTTTTTT.

The V and J genes are TRBV6-5 and TRBJ2-2; no clear D gene. V was cut by 1 base and J by 2 bases, with 5 bases left in between. The CDR3 has 14 amino acids. CDR1 is MNHEY, CDR2 SVGAGI, per germline. The CDR3 nucleotides are TGTGCCAGCAGTTACTTAGTCAACACCGGGGAGCTGTTTTTT. This sequence encodes CASSYLVNTGELFF.

There are a few counts of this clonotype. The gene calls are TRBV5-1 and TRBJ2-5; 9 bases are shared with TRBD2. V lost 0 bases and J lost 4; bases outside the gene matches: 4. The germline gives CDR1 SGHRS, CDR2 YFSETQ. The CDR3 is 15 residues long. CDR3 DNA sequence: TGCGCCAGCAGCTTGGGAACTAGCGGGCTAGAGACCCAGTACTTC. It yields the protein CASSLGTSGLETQYF.

V usage is TRBV20-1 and J usage is TRBJ2-2; D gene uncertain. The CDR3 has 16 amino acids. Trimming cost V 0 bases and J 0 bases, with 11 bases left between them. The germline CDR1 and CDR2 sequences are DFQATT and SNEGSKA (reference sequence). In DNA form, the CDR3 reads TGCAGTGCTAGAGATTTCCAGCGCTCGAACACCGGGGAGCTGTTTTTT. It translates to CSARDFQRSNTGELFF.

The chain couples TRBV9 to TRBJ1-2; no firm D call. The CDR3 runs to 14 residues. V lost 0 bases, J lost 4 bases, and 10 bases lay in between. Germline values: CDR1 SGDLS, CDR2 YYNGEE. The DNA for the CDR3 is TGTGCCAGCAGCGTAGGGGTCGGCATCTATGGCTACACCTTC. Amino acid sequence: CASSVGVGIYGYTF.

This clonotype has only a few counts. The chain carries TRBV11-1 and TRBJ2-7, with no clear D. Germline V lookup: CDR1 SGHAT, CDR2 FQDESV (reference sequence). V was cut by 1 base and J by 4 bases, with 11 bases left in between. The CDR3 runs 14 residues. For the CDR3, the DNA is TGTGCCAGCAGCTTAGTCCAGAAGACGTACGAGCAGTACTTC. It yields the protein CASSLVQKTYEQYF.

This clonotype was seen a handful of times. V is TRBV25-1 and J is TRBJ1-4, with 7 bases identical to TRBD1. The ends lost 6 bases at V and 8 bases at J; junction bases unmatched: 9. In germline, CDR1 is MGHDK, CDR2 SYGVNS. There are 14 residues in the CDR3. CDR3 in amino acids: CASSRQGTGEKLFF. CDR3 sequence (DNA): TGTGCCAGCAGCAGACAGGGAACGGGGGAAAAACTGTTTTTT.

Only a few counts were recorded for this clonotype. The chain recombines TRBV9 with TRBJ2-1; D gene ambiguous. Gene TRBJ2-7 matches the end of the DNA better, so the J call may be wrong. Germline CDR1 reads SGDLS; CDR2 reads YYNGEE. There are 15 residues in the CDR3. CDR3 DNA: TGTGCCAGCAGCGTAGCGGCAGTCACCCTCTACGAGCAGTACTTC. Its protein product is CASSVAAVTLYEQYF.